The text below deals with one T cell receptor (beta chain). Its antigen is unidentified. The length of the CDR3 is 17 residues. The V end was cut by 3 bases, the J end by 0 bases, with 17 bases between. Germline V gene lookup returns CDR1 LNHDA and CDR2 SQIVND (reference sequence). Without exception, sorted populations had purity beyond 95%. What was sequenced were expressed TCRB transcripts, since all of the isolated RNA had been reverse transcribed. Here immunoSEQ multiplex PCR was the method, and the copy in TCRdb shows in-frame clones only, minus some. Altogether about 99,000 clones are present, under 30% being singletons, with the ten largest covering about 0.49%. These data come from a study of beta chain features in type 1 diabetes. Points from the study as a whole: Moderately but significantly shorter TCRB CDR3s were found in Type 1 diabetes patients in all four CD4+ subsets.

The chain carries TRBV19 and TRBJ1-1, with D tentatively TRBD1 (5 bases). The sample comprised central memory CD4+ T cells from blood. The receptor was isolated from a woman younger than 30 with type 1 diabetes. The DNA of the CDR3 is TGTGCCAGTAGTATCAGGGCCTTTGGGGGGGTGAACACTGAAGCTTTCTTT. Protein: CASSIRAFGGVNTEAFF.